Shown below are 25 T cell receptor beta chains from a single sample sequenced in a study of cytomegalovirus exposure and HLA in healthy donors. PCR was performed using 60 Vbeta and 13 Jbeta primers. Using immunoSEQ multiplex PCR, the repertoire was profiled, and TCRdb retains in-frame clones only, with some absent. Of approximately 130,000 clones in the sample, roughly 78% were seen once. What was sequenced was PBMCs. The receptors derive from a middle-aged man in good health and CMV-seropositive.

V and J are TRBV5-5 and TRBJ1-4, with D possibly TRBD1 on 6 matching bases. Per germline, CDR1 SGHKS and CDR2 YYEKEE (reference sequence). Trimming stripped 4 bases from V and 3 bases from J, with 10 bases between. CDR3 length: 14 residues. Written as DNA, the CDR3 is TGTGCCAGCAGCCCGAACAGGGCTAATGAAAAACTGTTTTTT. It specifies CASSPNRANEKLFF.

The table lists this clone with many counts. This chain links TRBV10-2 with TRBJ1-6, with D unresolved. Trimming removed 7 bases at V and 5 bases at J, with 6 bases between. The CDR3 contains 12 residues. Per the germline V gene, CDR1 is WSHSY and CDR2 is SAAADI. CDR3 in amino acids: CASTLDNSPLHF. The CDR3 DNA reads TGCGCCAGCACCCTTGATAATTCACCCCTCCACTTT.

V gene TRBV5-5 combines with J gene TRBJ2-7; 10 nucleotides match TRBD2. This CDR3 has 14 residues. V lost 4 bases, J lost 3 bases, and 4 bases stayed unmatched. Germline V lookup: CDR1 SGHKS, CDR2 YYEKEE (reference sequence). The CDR3 DNA is TGTGCCAGCAGCCTCTTAGCGGGGGGCTACGAGCAGTACTTC. Protein sequence: CASSLLAGGYEQYF.

V and J are TRBV19 and TRBJ2-6, with unresolved D. Trimming removed 7 bases at V and 0 bases at J, with 7 bases between. Germline values: CDR1 LNHDA, CDR2 SQIVND (reference sequence). This CDR3 has 14 residues. CDR3 coding DNA: TGTGCCAGTAAACAGAACTCTGGGGCCAACGTCCTGACTTTC. Its translation is CASKQNSGANVLTF.

The chain carries TRBV11-2 and TRBJ1-1; TRBD1 matches 8 bases. Germline V lookup: CDR1 SGHAT, CDR2 FQNNGV. The V segment lost 5 bases and the J segment 5 bases; nucleotides outside the gene matches: 7. The CDR3 is made up of 14 amino acids. The CDR3 here is CASSGDRGRTEAFF. CDR3 nucleotides: TGTGCCAGCAGCGGAGACAGGGGTAGAACTGAAGCTTTCTTT.

This clone was picked up a small number of times. The chain joins TRBV5-4 to TRBJ2-5, with 13 bases aligning to TRBD2. The CDR3 loop spans 15 amino acids. From germline, CDR1 is SGHNT and CDR2 YYREEE (reference sequence). The J segment lost 5 bases and the V segment lost 6 bases, leaving 7 bases of the junction unmatched. CDR3 coding DNA: TGTGCCAGCACCCTCGGACTAGCGGGGGAGGAGACCCAGTACTTC. Translation: CASTLGLAGEETQYF.

The rearrangement links TRBV6-1 to TRBJ2-1, with D possibly being TRBD2 (6 bases). The length of the CDR3 is 13 residues. Trimming took off 2 bases at V and 10 bases at J, with 12 bases between the two ends. Looked up from germline, CDR1 is MNHNS and CDR2 is SASEGT. CDR3 loop: CASSERRVREQFF. The DNA of the CDR3 is TGTGCCAGCAGTGAAAGGAGGGTAAGGGAGCAGTTCTTC.

The table lists this clone with a count of one. The gene calls are TRBV5-1 and TRBJ2-5; D ambiguous. From germline, CDR1 is SGHRS and CDR2 YFSETQ. V lost 0 bases to trimming and J lost 1 base, with 7 bases between them. This CDR3 contains 14 residues. The CDR3, as DNA: TGCGCCAGCAGCTTGGCAGGCAGCCAAGAGACCCAGTACTTC. As protein: CASSLAGSQETQYF.

The chain uses TRBV5-6 and TRBJ1-5, with 12 bases fitting TRBD1. With V trimmed by 4 bases and J by 6 bases, 5 bases remained unmatched. The CDR3 extends over 15 amino acids. Germline V gene sequence: CDR1 SGHDT, CDR2 YYEEEE. The CDR3 protein is CASSRGQGALQPQHF. The CDR3 coding sequence is TGTGCCAGCAGCCGGGGACAGGGGGCTCTTCAGCCCCAGCATTTT.

In nucleotides, the CDR3 is TGTGCCAGCAGCCTGAGCCATTCCTACGAGCAGTACTTC. Amino acid sequence: CASSLSHSYEQYF. The chain links TRBV7-2 to TRBJ2-7; D unresolved. The V end lost 5 bases, the J end lost 1 base, and 9 bases lay between the germline ends. From germline, CDR1 is SGHTA and CDR2 FQGNSA. This CDR3 contains 13 residues.

The chain couples TRBV5-1 to TRBJ2-7; 8 bases align to TRBD1. In germline, CDR1 is SGHRS, CDR2 YFSETQ. After removal of 2 bases from V and 2 bases from J, the junction contained 6 bases not matched to a gene. This CDR3 is built from 15 residues. The CDR3, as DNA: TGCGCCAGCAGCTTTCAGGAGGACAGGGCCTACGAGCAGTACTTC. This translates into CASSFQEDRAYEQYF.

This clone was recorded a few times. For the CDR3, the DNA is TGTGCCAGCAGTGAACTAGCGGACACCGGGGAGCTGTTTTTT. This codes for CASSELADTGELFF. The V and J genes are TRBV6-5 and TRBJ2-2, with TRBD2 matching 8 bases. The germline V gene has CDR1 MNHEY and CDR2 SVGAGI. J gave up 3 bases and V 5 bases, and 2 bases lay outside the gene matches. This CDR3 has 14 amino acids.

The CDR3, as DNA: TGTGCCAGCAGTTCTCAGGGTGCTAACTATGGCTACACCTTC. Translation gives CASSSQGANYGYTF. The chain is built from TRBV6-6 and TRBJ1-2, with a weak D call TRBD1 (5 bases). The germline V gene encodes CDR1 MNHNY and CDR2 SVGAGI (reference sequence). CDR3 size: 14 residues. The V end lost 4 bases, the J end lost 0 bases, and 9 bases lay between the germline ends.

The J gene is TRBJ2-7, the V gene TRBV6-1; 7 bases are shared with TRBD1. The CDR3 loop spans 14 amino acids. Per germline, CDR1 MNHNS and CDR2 SASEGT. Losses at the gene ends were 0 bases for V and 6 bases for J; bases not matched to a gene: 5. CDR3 amino acids: CASSEARGLGEQYF. The CDR3 nucleotides read TGTGCCAGCAGTGAAGCAAGGGGGCTGGGCGAGCAGTACTTC.

The rearrangement joins TRBV27 to TRBJ1-2; 9 bases are shared with TRBD1. The CDR3 runs 16 residues. From germline, CDR1 is MNHEY and CDR2 SMNVEV (reference sequence). The V and J ends lost 5 bases and 7 bases, in that order; junction bases with no gene match: 14. CDR3 bases: TGTGCCAGCAGTCCGAAGGGGCCGGGACAGGGTGCTGGCTACACCTTC. Residues: CASSPKGPGQGAGYTF.

The V and J genes are TRBV6-1 and TRBJ2-3, with TRBD2 as a possible D gene (5 bases). CDR1 is MNHNS, CDR2 SASEGT, per germline. V lost 1 base and J lost 1, with 12 bases in between. CDR3 length: 16 amino acids. CDR3 DNA: TGTGCCAGCAGTGAAGAGGTGGTGAGGGGCACAGATACGCAGTATTTT. It encodes CASSEEVVRGTDTQYF.

This clone was seen a few times. This chain links TRBV5-1 with TRBJ1-1; 11 positions agree with TRBD1. CDR3 length: 14 residues. J was trimmed by 2 bases and V by 4 bases; bases with no gene match: 1. Germline CDR1 reads SGHRS; CDR2 reads YFSETQ. Written as DNA, the CDR3 is TGCGCCAGCAGCCGGACAGGGGGCAACACTGAAGCTTTCTTT. Translation: CASSRTGGNTEAFF.

This clone was recorded only once. CDR3: CASSPWTGGSSYEQYF. The CDR3 DNA reads as TGCGCCAGCAGCCCGTGGACAGGGGGCAGCTCCTACGAGCAGTACTTC. This sequence joins TRBV5-1 and TRBJ2-7, with 11 bases identical to TRBD1. There are 16 residues in the CDR3. Germline V CDR1 and CDR2: SGHRS, YFSETQ. Trimming removed 4 bases from V and 0 bases from J; junction bases left unmatched: 6. Supplemented by reference TRBV5-1 and TRBJ2-7, the full variable domain reads KAGVTQTPRYLIKTRGQQVTLSCSPISGHRSVSWYQQTPGQGLQFLFEYFSETQRNKGNFPGRFSGRQFSNSRSEMNVSTLELGDSALYLCASSPWTGGSSYEQYFGPGTRLTVT.

The count of this clone is one. This rearrangement joins TRBV18 to TRBJ2-3; D is uncertain. Between the trimmed V and J ends, which lost 0 bases and 0 bases, there was a span of 4 bases. There are 14 residues in the CDR3. In germline, CDR1 is KGHSH, CDR2 LQKENI. The chain's CDR3 is CASSPPESTDTQYF. The CDR3 nucleotides read TGTGCCAGCTCACCACCGGAGAGCACAGATACGCAGTATTTT. Full variable domain (missing parts from reference TRBV18 and TRBJ2-3): NAGVMQNPRHLVRRRGQEARLRCSPMKGHSHVYWYRQLPEEGLKFMVYLQKENIIDESGMPKERFSAEFPKEGPSILRIQQVVRGDSAAYFCASSPPESTDTQYFGPGTRLTVL.

The chain employs TRBV21-1 and TRBJ2-1; the DNA was not used to check the table's D call, TRBD2. TRBV21-1 is shown as a pseudogene. This CDR3 is built from 16 residues. The CDR3 loop reads CASRNPGLAGGDEQFF. The CDR3 coding sequence is TGTGCCAGCAGAAATCCGGGACTAGCGGGAGGAGACGAGCAGTTCTTC.

The chain employs TRBV5-1 and TRBJ1-2, with 7 positions matching TRBD1. Unmatched junction bases numbered 5, after V lost 0 bases and J lost 6 bases. CDR3 length: 14 amino acids. Germline V lookup: CDR1 SGHRS, CDR2 YFSETQ. The CDR3 sequence: CASSLGQGLDGYTF. The CDR3 DNA follows: TGCGCCAGCAGCTTGGGACAGGGTTTGGATGGCTACACCTTC.

The chain joins TRBV5-1 to TRBJ2-1; the match to TRBD1 covers 9 bases. CDR1 and CDR2 (germline): SGHRS, YFSETQ. This CDR3 has 12 amino acids. Trimming took 4 bases from V and 10 from J; bases not matched to a gene: 3. Here the CDR3 DNA reads TGCGCCAGCAGCCCGACAGGGGGGGAGCAGTTCTTC. It yields the protein CASSPTGGEQFF.

V is TRBV10-3 and J is TRBJ2-3; 11 bases map to TRBD2. CDR1 is ENHRY, CDR2 SYGVKD, per germline. Trimming cost V 6 bases and J 7 bases; bases outside gene matches: 12. The CDR3 runs 16 residues. CDR3: CAIRAGTSGSWNTQYF. CDR3 in DNA: TGTGCCATCAGAGCCGGGACTAGCGGTTCTTGGAATACGCAGTATTTT.

This clone was seen a handful of times. The V call is TRBV14, the J call TRBJ2-6; tentative D call: TRBD1 (5 bases). V shed 0 bases and J shed 4 bases, with 10 bases lying between them. The CDR3 runs 16 residues. Per the germline V gene, CDR1 is SGHDN and CDR2 is FVKESK. The DNA of the CDR3 is TGTGCCAGCAGCCAAGAGAAGGGGTCGGGGGCCAACGTCCTGACTTTC. Its translation is CASSQEKGSGANVLTF.

The rearrangement joins TRBV6-6 to TRBJ2-7, with TRBD2 matching over 9 bases. Germline V CDR1 and CDR2: MNHNY, SVGAGI (reference sequence). The CDR3 is made up of 13 amino acids. V lost 8 bases to trimming and J lost 3 bases; unmatched junction nucleotides: 5. The chain's CDR3 is CASVAGDLYEQYF. CDR3 coding DNA: TGTGCCAGCGTAGCGGGAGACCTCTACGAGCAGTACTTC.